The following is a T cell receptor (beta chain) sequence with its context. Its antigen remains unknown. This record comes from a study of OX40 agonist ivuxolimab in advanced cancers. Study as a whole: Ivuxolimab, which is an agonistic anti-OX40 (CD134) antibody, was administered to the patients. General study points: On average, CD8+ T cells showed a greater number of expanded clones than CD4+. Partial responders at 0.1-3.0 mg/kg showed near-lowest clonal expansion.

The table came from immunoSEQ multiplex PCR; TCRdb's copy has only in-frame clones and leaves some out. The table records some 100,000 clones, approximately 90% of them present only once. Trimming pared 1 base from V and 7 bases from J, leaving 5 bases between. Germline CDR1 reads SEHNR; CDR2 reads FQNEAQ (reference sequence). This CDR3 is 12 amino acids long. Systemic immunosuppression or a history of autoimmune disease excluded patients. Material: CD4+ or CD8+ T cells sorted from blood, obtained in a trial of the OX40 agonist ivuxolimab. V gene TRBV7-9 combines with J gene TRBJ1-5; D gene ambiguous. This sequence originates from an adult with an advanced solid tumor such as melanoma, head and neck, liver or kidney cancer. CDR3 sequence reads: CASSLGGQPQHF. CDR3 sequence (DNA): TGTGCCAGCAGCTTAGGTGGACAGCCCCAGCATTTT.